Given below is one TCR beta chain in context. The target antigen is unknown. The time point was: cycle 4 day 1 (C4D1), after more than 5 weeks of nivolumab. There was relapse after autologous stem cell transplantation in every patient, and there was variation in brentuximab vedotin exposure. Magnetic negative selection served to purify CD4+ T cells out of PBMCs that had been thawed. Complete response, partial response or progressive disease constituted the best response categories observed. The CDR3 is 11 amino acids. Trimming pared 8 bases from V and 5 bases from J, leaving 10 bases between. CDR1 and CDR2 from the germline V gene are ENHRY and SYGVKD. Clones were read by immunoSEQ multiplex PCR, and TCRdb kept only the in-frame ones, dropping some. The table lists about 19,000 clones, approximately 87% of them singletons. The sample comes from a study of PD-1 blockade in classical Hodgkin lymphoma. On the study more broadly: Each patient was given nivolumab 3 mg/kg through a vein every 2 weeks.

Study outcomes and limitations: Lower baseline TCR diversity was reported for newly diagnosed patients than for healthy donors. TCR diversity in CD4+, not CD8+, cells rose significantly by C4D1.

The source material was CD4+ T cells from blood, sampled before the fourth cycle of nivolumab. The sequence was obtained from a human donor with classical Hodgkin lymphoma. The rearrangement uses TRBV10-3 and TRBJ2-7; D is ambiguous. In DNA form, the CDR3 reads TGTGCCATCGGCACGGGCAACGAGCAGTACTTC. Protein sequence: CAIGTGNEQYF.